Sequencing of this TCR beta chain was carried out in a study of OX40 agonist ivuxolimab in advanced cancers. On the study more broadly: Patients in the trial were receiving intravenous ivuxolimab every 2 weeks, at doses of 0.01 to 10 mg/kg.

The data were produced by immunoSEQ multiplex PCR, yet TCRdb's version contains in-frame clones alone and is incomplete. The sample carries approximately 80,000 clones, around 94% recorded once. Study conclusions and caveats: No determination was made of the antigen specificity of the expanded peripheral T cells. Average numbers of expanded clones were greater in CD8+ T cells than in CD4+.

The CDR3 totals 16 residues. V lost 5 bases and J 6 bases, leaving 23 bases between the germline ends. The V gene's germline CDR1 is SEHNR and CDR2 FQNEAQ (reference sequence). About this clone: What it binds is not known.

The material sequenced was CD4+ or CD8+ T cells sorted from blood, taken in a trial of the OX40 agonist ivuxolimab. The chain links TRBV7-9 to TRBJ2-7; D is uncertain. The clonotype originates from an adult with an advanced solid tumor such as melanoma, head and neck, liver or kidney cancer. The CDR3 nucleotides read TGTGCCAGCAGCCACCCGGCCCTCACGCTAAATTCCGAGCAGTACTTC. Its protein is CASSHPALTLNSEQYF.